The clone carrying this TCR beta chain has a handful of counts. Produced via immunoSEQ multiplex PCR; TCRdb's table is partial and in-frame only. The sample consists of more than 12,000 clones, 88% of them appearing once. The V and J ends lost 3 bases and 5 bases respectively, with 10 bases between them. Germline CDR1 is MNHEY and CDR2 is SMNVEV (reference sequence). The CDR3 loop spans 14 amino acids. The data are from a study of chemoradiotherapy in HPV16-positive cancers. The clonotype was recovered from a human donor with HPV-associated anogenital cancer. Sequencing was performed on blood, taken from a patient who underwent chemoradiotherapy. V and J are TRBV27 and TRBJ2-2; D is uncertain. CDR3 amino acids: CASSFSGLTGELFF. Written as DNA, the CDR3 is TGTGCCAGCAGTTTCTCAGGTCTTACCGGGGAGCTGTTTTTT.